The 12 T cell receptor beta chains below were found in one sample sequenced in a study of CD8 T cells in ankylosing spondylitis. Using its own MiXCR run on the 5' RACE reads, TCRdb lists one record per CDR3 protein. The sample gives just under 95,000 distinct CDR3 sequences, just under 9% of which show up once; approximately 5.5% is in the top ten. Sequencing was done on a sample of blood, either unsorted or a sorted T cell fraction (not recorded which). These receptors originate from a male donor with ankylosing spondylitis or in good health (not recorded which).

This chain connects TRBV5-4 to TRBJ2-7; 8 positions match TRBD2. Germline assignment: CDR1 SGHNT and CDR2 YYREEE (reference sequence). The CDR3 is 15 amino acids. V lost 4 bases to trimming and J lost 4 bases; unmatched junction nucleotides: 10. DNA of the CDR3: TGTGCCAGCAGCCCACGTGAGCGGGGGCGATACGAGCAGTACTTC. It encodes CASSPRERGRYEQYF.

This clonotype was picked up many times. The chain carries TRBV27 and TRBJ2-1; possibly TRBD1 for D (6 bases). The CDR3 loop spans 12 amino acids. The V gene's germline CDR1 is MNHEY and CDR2 SMNVEV (reference sequence). V shed 7 bases and J shed 6 bases, with 10 bases lying between them. CDR3 in amino acids: CASKGDSNEQFF. DNA of the CDR3: TGTGCCAGCAAGGGGGATTCCAATGAGCAGTTCTTC.

This clonotype was picked up many times. This chain joins TRBV3-1 and TRBJ2-1; D may match TRBD1 or TRBD2 (5 bases each). This CDR3 has 16 amino acids. V shed 7 bases and J shed 4 bases, with 20 bases lying between them. Germline V lookup: CDR1 LGHDT, CDR2 YNNKEL (reference sequence). This chain's CDR3 is CASTPTSGTVYNEQFF. CDR3 in DNA: TGTGCCAGCACCCCCACCTCCGGGACGGTGTACAATGAGCAGTTCTTC.

This clonotype came up many times. V is TRBV20-1 and J is TRBJ1-2; 9 bases line up with TRBD1. In germline, CDR1 is DFQATT, CDR2 SNEGSKA (reference sequence). The CDR3 has 12 amino acids. Written as DNA, the CDR3 is TGCAGCGACGGGACAGGGTCGTATGGCTACACCTTC. This gives the protein CSDGTGSYGYTF.

This clonotype occurred many times. This rearrangement joins TRBV29-1 to TRBJ2-2; D gene unclear. V lost 6 bases, J lost 1 base, and 15 bases lay in between. Germline V gene lookup returns CDR1 SQVTM and CDR2 ANQGSEA. This CDR3 is 15 amino acids long. The CDR3 here is CSVTRAELNTGELFF. The CDR3 coding sequence is TGCAGCGTCACCCGCGCCGAACTGAACACCGGGGAGCTGTTTTTT.

This clonotype was counted ten times or more. The V call is TRBV29-1, the J call TRBJ2-1; the D gene is possibly TRBD2 (6 bases). The CDR3 spans 13 residues. Trimming took 2 bases from V and 13 from J, leaving 18 bases between them. Germline CDR1 is SQVTM and CDR2 is ANQGSEA. In DNA, the CDR3 is TGCAGCGTTGAAACGGGGGACCCCGAATTCCAGTTCTTC. Protein: CSVETGDPEFQFF.

In its sample, this clonotype was seen many times. The chain joins TRBV28 to TRBJ1-2; 7 bases line up with TRBD1. Per the germline V gene, CDR1 is MDHEN and CDR2 is SYDVKM. The CDR3 is 15 amino acids. The junction had 11 bases not matched to a gene; V was cut back by 6 bases and J by 4 bases. The CDR3 loop is CASRLPGQRTYGYTF. DNA of the CDR3: TGTGCCAGCAGACTCCCGGGACAGCGAACCTATGGCTACACCTTC.

This clonotype was seen at least ten times. The gene calls are TRBV12-3 or TRBV12-4 and TRBJ2-3; possibly TRBD2 for D (6 bases). This CDR3 comprises 14 residues. Between the trimmed V and J ends, which lost 6 bases and 6 bases, there was a span of 16 bases. The CDR3 sequence: CASRPLDGGDTQYF. Written as DNA, the CDR3 is TGTGCCAGCAGACCGCTAGACGGGGGTGATACGCAGTATTTT.

This rearrangement joins TRBV7-9 to TRBJ2-1; 7 bases fit TRBD1. The trim removed 5 bases at V and 5 bases at J, leaving 12 bases unmatched. Germline CDR1 is SEHNR and CDR2 is FQNEAQ (reference sequence). This CDR3 contains 16 residues. In DNA form, the CDR3 reads TGTGCCAGCAGCGATAACAGGGGTGTCTCGCACAATGAGCAGTTCTTC. This encodes CASSDNRGVSHNEQFF.

There are many counts of this clonotype. The chain is built from TRBV27 and TRBJ2-2; D may correspond to TRBD1 or TRBD2 (5 bases each). V shed 5 bases and J shed 1 base, with 11 bases lying between them. Per germline, CDR1 MNHEY and CDR2 SMNVEV (reference sequence). CDR3 length: 15 amino acids. The CDR3, as DNA: TGTGCCAGCAGTCCGGGGACCCTGAACACCGGGGAGCTGTTTTTT. It encodes CASSPGTLNTGELFF.

This clonotype was seen at least ten times. The rearrangement links TRBV29-1 to TRBJ2-6; 11 nucleotides agree with TRBD2. The V gene end was trimmed by 6 bases and the J gene end by 0 bases; junction bases not matched to a gene: 7. The CDR3 loop spans 17 amino acids. From germline, CDR1 is SQVTM and CDR2 ANQGSEA. The CDR3 loop reads CSVLAGGPFSGANVLTF. CDR3 nucleotide sequence: TGCAGCGTCTTAGCGGGGGGGCCTTTCTCTGGGGCCAACGTCCTGACTTTC.

This clonotype has at least ten counts. The genes are TRBV5-1 and TRBJ2-2; 10 bases fit TRBD1. The CDR3 runs 15 residues. Per the germline V gene, CDR1 is SGHRS and CDR2 is YFSETQ. V dropped 3 bases and J dropped 6; count of bases not matched to a gene: 5. This CDR3 reads CASSWIGQGAGELFF. The CDR3 DNA sequence: TGCGCCAGCAGCTGGATTGGACAGGGGGCCGGGGAGCTGTTTTTT.